Shown below are 17 T cell receptor beta chains from a single sample sequenced in a study of metastatic and nonmetastatic thyroid tumors. No treatment of any kind had been given to any patient before thyroid surgery. TCRdb re-called the PCR reads with MiXCR. The sample lists about 12,000 clones, roughly 31% seen once, with around a sixth in the top ten. Sequences were obtained from tumor tissue. The origin of the receptors is a male donor with papillary thyroid cancer or a benign thyroid nodule (not recorded which). Some clones in this sample may be carry-over from other donors' samples.

In this sample, this clone turned up a few times. The chain uses TRBV28 and TRBJ1-4; D is possibly TRBD1 (6 bases). V was shortened by 7 bases and J by 5 bases, with 14 bases between the two germline ends. The CDR3 sequence is 14 residues long. Germline V gene data show CDR1 as MDHEN and CDR2 as SYDVKM. CDR3 DNA: TGTGCCAGCACCCCGAGAGGGGGAAATGAAAAACTGTTTTTT. This encodes CASTPRGGNEKLFF.

The chain joins TRBV5-1 to TRBJ1-2; perhaps TRBD1 as D (5 bases). The CDR3 loop spans 14 amino acids. Germline V gives CDR1 SGHRS, CDR2 YFSETQ. Trimming removed 0 bases from V and 4 bases from J, with 10 bases in between. CDR3 sequence reads: CASSLGDRGYGYTF. In DNA form, the CDR3 reads TGCGCCAGCAGCTTGGGAGATAGGGGCTATGGCTACACCTTC.

As for this clone: A read error is likely, as this CDR3 ends without the conserved phenylalanine or tryptophan. The rearrangement links TRBV18 to TRBJ2-1; unclear D gene. CDR3 length equals 12 residues. CDR1 and CDR2 from the germline V gene are KGHSH and LQKENI. CDR3 DNA: TGTGGCAGCTCACCAAAGGAAACTGAGCAGTTCTAC. Amino acid sequence: CGSSPKETEQFY.

The V and J genes are TRBV12-3 or TRBV12-4 and TRBJ1-5; D call uncertain. V was cut by 8 bases and J by 7 bases, with 12 bases left in between. This CDR3 has 12 residues. The CDR3 DNA reads TGTGCCAGCGGTTCTGGGGTGCAGCCCCAGCATTTT. Translating it yields CASGSGVQPQHF.

The CDR3 loop is CASSGTADEQFF. The CDR3, as DNA: TGTGCCAGCAGTGGGACGGCGGACGAGCAGTTCTTC. The chain joins TRBV6-1 to TRBJ2-1; D is uncertain. Germline values: CDR1 MNHNS, CDR2 SASEGT. The CDR3 is 12 residues long. The ends were cut back, 4 bases at V and 10 bases at J, with 11 bases in the middle.

This chain joins TRBV20-1 and TRBJ2-7; D is unclear. The CDR3 consists of 16 residues. Trimming pared 5 bases from V and 0 bases from J, leaving 20 bases between. Germline V gene data show CDR1 as DFQATT and CDR2 as SNEGSKA (reference sequence). This CDR3 reads CSAVQYTQESSYEQYF. CDR3 DNA: TGCAGTGCTGTTCAATACACGCAAGAGAGCTCCTACGAGCAGTACTTC.

This clone was detected many times. This chain links TRBV18 with TRBJ1-2; TRBD1 agrees at 7 bases. Looked up from germline, CDR1 is KGHSH and CDR2 is LQKENI. This CDR3 has 13 residues. The V and J ends lost 1 base and 6 bases, in that order; junction bases with no gene match: 2. The chain's CDR3 is CASSPQGTDGYTF. CDR3 bases: TGTGCCAGCTCACCACAGGGGACAGATGGCTACACCTTC.

Worth noting for this clone: One junction end disagrees with the germline gene, perhaps due to a read error. This chain connects TRBV6-2 or TRBV6-3 to TRBJ2-7, with D perhaps given as TRBD1 or TRBD2 (5 bases each). CDR1 and CDR2 from the germline V gene are MNHEY and SVGEGT. The CDR3 is 16 residues long. In DNA, the CDR3 is TGTCCCAGCAGTGCTGTCGGGACCTCTGTCTCCTACGAGCAGTACTTC. It translates to CPSSAVGTSVSYEQYF.

The V call is TRBV7-3, the J call TRBJ2-3, with D possibly being TRBD2 (5 bases). V lost 5 bases to trimming and J lost 2 bases, with 17 bases between them. The CDR3 spans 16 residues. Germline CDR1 SGHTA, CDR2 FQGTGA. DNA of the CDR3: TGTGCCAGCAGCCCCCGTTTGGGCGGGTCCACAGATACGCAGTATTTT. Protein: CASSPRLGGSTDTQYF.

This clone occurred many times. This may be a read error, as it is one base from a much larger clone. Other DNA sequences in this sample translate to the same CDR3. The V call is TRBV27, the J call TRBJ2-3; unclear D gene. The length of the CDR3 is 12 residues. V was cut by 5 bases and J by 6 bases, with 9 bases left in between. Germline V lookup: CDR1 MNHEY, CDR2 SMNVEV (reference sequence). Here the CDR3 DNA reads TGTGCCAGCAGTGACTGGGGTGATACGCAGTATTTT. Residues: CASSDWGDTQYF.

The chain employs TRBV28 and TRBJ2-7; TRBD2 agrees at 9 bases. Germline V gene data show CDR1 as MDHEN and CDR2 as SYDVKM. CDR3 length: 15 residues. Losses at the gene ends were 7 bases for V and 4 bases for J; bases not matched to a gene: 11. The DNA of the CDR3 is TGTGCCAGCACCCTCTCGAGACTAGCGGCATACGAGCAGTACTTC. It yields the protein CASTLSRLAAYEQYF. Supplemented by reference TRBV28 and TRBJ2-7, the full variable domain reads DVKVTQSSRYLVKRTGEKVFLECVQDMDHENMFWYRQDPGLGLRLIYFSYDVKMKEKGDIPEGYSVSREKKERFSLILESASTNQTSMYLCASTLSRLAAYEQYFGPGTRLTVT.

Remarks on this clone: An end of the junction differs from the germline gene, which may be a read error. The chain couples TRBV11-1 to TRBJ2-1; D could derive from TRBD1 or TRBD2 (5 bases each). The CDR3 runs 16 residues. Germline CDR1 is SGHAT and CDR2 is FQDESV (reference sequence). In DNA, the CDR3 is TGTGCAAGCAGTTCGGGACGGAAGAGCTCCTTCAATGAGCAGTTCTTC. This sequence encodes CASSSGRKSSFNEQFF.

V usage is TRBV28 and J usage is TRBJ1-2; 8 bases map to TRBD1. This CDR3 is 15 amino acids long. The V gene's germline CDR1 is MDHEN and CDR2 SYDVKM. Trimming removed 4 bases from V and 4 bases from J; junction bases left unmatched: 8. The CDR3, as DNA: TGTGCCAGCAGTTATCCAGGGACAGGACTCTATGGCTACACCTTC. Its protein product is CASSYPGTGLYGYTF.

The V call is TRBV6-1, the J call TRBJ1-3; D not resolved. Trimming removed 1 base from V and 0 bases from J, with 7 bases in between. The CDR3 loop spans 15 amino acids. Germline V gene sequence: CDR1 MNHNS, CDR2 SASEGT. The CDR3 nucleotides read TGTGCCAGCAGTGAAGGTATGGGCTCTGGAAACACCATATATTTT. This encodes CASSEGMGSGNTIYF.

This clone is deemed medium-sized (0.01 to 0.1%). This rearrangement joins TRBV5-8 to TRBJ2-3; a weak D match, TRBD2 (6 bases). The CDR3 is made up of 16 amino acids. Germline V gene data show CDR1 as SGHTS and CDR2 as YDEGEE. The V end was cut by 0 bases, the J end by 1 base, with 12 bases between. In DNA form, the CDR3 reads TGTGCCAGCAGCTTGGGAACGGGAGACGGCACAGATACGCAGTATTTT. This translates into CASSLGTGDGTDTQYF.

This rearrangement joins TRBV20-1 to TRBJ2-1; weak D call: TRBD1 (6 bases). The CDR3 sequence is 13 residues long. Trimming removed 0 bases at V and 7 bases at J, with 10 bases between. CDR1 is DFQATT and CDR2 is SNEGSKA in the germline V gene (reference sequence). The CDR3: CSARDLQGNEQFF. For the CDR3, the DNA is TGCAGTGCTAGAGATCTGCAGGGGAATGAGCAGTTCTTC.

This clone was recorded only once. The sample contains more than one DNA sequence encoding this CDR3. This rearrangement joins TRBV20-1 to TRBJ2-6; 8 nucleotides agree with TRBD2. V lost 5 bases and J lost 1; bases outside the gene matches: 1. Germline CDR1 DFQATT, CDR2 SNEGSKA (reference sequence). This CDR3 is built from 14 residues. CDR3 amino acids: CSAREGSGANVLTF. CDR3 nucleotides: TGCAGTGCTCGGGAGGGTTCTGGGGCCAACGTCCTGACTTTC.